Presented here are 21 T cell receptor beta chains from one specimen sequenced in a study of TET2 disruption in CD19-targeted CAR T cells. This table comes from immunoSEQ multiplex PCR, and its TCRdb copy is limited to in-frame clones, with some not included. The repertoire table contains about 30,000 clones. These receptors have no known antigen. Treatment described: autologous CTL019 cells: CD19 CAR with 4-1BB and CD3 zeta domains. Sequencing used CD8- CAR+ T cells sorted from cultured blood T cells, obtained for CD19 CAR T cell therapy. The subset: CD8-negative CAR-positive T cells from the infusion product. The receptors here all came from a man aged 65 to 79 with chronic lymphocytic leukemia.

Incomplete CDR3 DNA: TGTGCCAGCAGCCTCAGGACAGGGGGTGGCTACGAG. It specifies CASSLRTGGGYE. The CDR3, in full, reads CASSLRTGGGYEQYF. The V gene is TRBV5-8, the J gene TRBJ2-7; 10 nucleotides agree with TRBD1. The CDR3 end lies 3 residues beyond the end of the read and is filled in from the germline J gene. The V segment lost 4 bases and the J segment 3 bases; nucleotides outside the gene matches: 7. Germline loops: CDR1 SGHTS, CDR2 YDEGEE. The length of the CDR3 is 15 residues.

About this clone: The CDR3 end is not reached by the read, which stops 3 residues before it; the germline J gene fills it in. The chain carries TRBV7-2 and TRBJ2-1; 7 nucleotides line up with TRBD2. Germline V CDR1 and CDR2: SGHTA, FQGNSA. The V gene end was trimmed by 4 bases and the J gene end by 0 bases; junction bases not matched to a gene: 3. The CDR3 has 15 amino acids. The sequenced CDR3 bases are TGTGCCAGCAGCTCTGGGACTACCTCCTACAATGAG. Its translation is CASSSGTTSYNE. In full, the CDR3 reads CASSSGTTSYNEQFF. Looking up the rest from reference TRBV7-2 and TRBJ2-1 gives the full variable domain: GAGVSQSPSNKVTEKGKDVELRCDPISGHTALYWYRQSLGQGLEFLIYFQGNSAPDKSGLPSDRFSAERTGGSVSTLTIQRTQQEDSAVYLCASSSGTTSYNEQFFGPGTRLTVL.

CDR3 sequence: CASSTQQGAEDIAFF. The part of the CDR3 DNA that was read is TGTGCCAGCTCAACGCAGCAGGGGGCTGAGGACATT. The J gene is TRBJ1-1, the V gene TRBV18; 8 bases fit TRBD1. Read coverage stops 3 residues before the CDR3 terminus; the germline J gene supplies the remainder. The CDR3 is 15 amino acids. Germline V gives CDR1 KGHSH, CDR2 LQKENI.

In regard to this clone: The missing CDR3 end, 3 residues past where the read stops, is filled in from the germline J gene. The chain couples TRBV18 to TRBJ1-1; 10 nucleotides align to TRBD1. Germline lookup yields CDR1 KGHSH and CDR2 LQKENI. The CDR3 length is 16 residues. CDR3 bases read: TGTGCCAGCTCAGACCCATGGGACAGGGGAAATGAAAAA. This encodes CASSDPWDRGNEK. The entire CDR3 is CASSDPWDRGNEKAFF. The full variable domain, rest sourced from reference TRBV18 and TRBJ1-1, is NAGVMQNPRHLVRRRGQEARLRCSPMKGHSHVYWYRQLPEEGLKFMVYLQKENIIDESGMPKERFSAEFPKEGPSILRIQQVVRGDSAAYFCASSDPWDRGNEKAFFGQGTRLTVV.

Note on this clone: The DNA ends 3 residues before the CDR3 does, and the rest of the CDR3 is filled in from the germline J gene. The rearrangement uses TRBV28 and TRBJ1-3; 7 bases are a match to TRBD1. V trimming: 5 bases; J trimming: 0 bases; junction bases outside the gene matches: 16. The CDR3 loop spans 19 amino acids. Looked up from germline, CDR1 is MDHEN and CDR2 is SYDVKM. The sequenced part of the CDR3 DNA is TGTGCCAGCAGTCCCCATTCTTTCGGGCAGGGGGTCTCTGGAAACACC. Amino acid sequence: CASSPHSFGQGVSGNT. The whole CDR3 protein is CASSPHSFGQGVSGNTIYF.

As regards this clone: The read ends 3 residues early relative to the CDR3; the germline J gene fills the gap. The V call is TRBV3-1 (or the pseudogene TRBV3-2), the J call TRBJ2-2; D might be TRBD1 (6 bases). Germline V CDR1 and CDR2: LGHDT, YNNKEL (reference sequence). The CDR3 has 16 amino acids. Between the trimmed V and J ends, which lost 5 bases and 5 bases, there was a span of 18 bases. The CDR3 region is CASSSRTTGGTGELFF. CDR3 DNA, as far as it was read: TGTGCCAGCAGCTCGCGCACGACAGGTGGAACCGGGGAG.

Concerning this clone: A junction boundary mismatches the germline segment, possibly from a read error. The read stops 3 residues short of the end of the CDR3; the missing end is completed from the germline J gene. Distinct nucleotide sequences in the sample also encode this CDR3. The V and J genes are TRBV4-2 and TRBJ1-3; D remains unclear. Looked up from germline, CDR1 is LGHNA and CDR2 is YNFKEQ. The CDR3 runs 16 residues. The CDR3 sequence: CASSQDKTYSGNTIYF. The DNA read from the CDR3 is TGCGCCAGCAGCCAAGATAAGACATACTCTGGAAACACC.

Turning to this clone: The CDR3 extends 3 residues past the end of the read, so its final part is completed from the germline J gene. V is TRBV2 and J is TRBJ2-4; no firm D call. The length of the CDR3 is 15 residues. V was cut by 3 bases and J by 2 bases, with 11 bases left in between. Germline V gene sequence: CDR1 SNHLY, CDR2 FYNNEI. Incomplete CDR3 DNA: TGTGCCAGCAGTGATACGCCGGGTTCCAAAAACATT. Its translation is CASSDTPGSKNI. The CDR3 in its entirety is CASSDTPGSKNIQYF.

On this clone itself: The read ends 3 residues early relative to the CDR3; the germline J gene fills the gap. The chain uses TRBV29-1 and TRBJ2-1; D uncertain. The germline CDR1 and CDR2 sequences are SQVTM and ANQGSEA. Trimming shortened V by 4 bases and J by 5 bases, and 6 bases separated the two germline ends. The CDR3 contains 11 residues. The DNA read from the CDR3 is TGCAGCGTTGGCCTAAACAATGAG. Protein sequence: CSVGLNNE. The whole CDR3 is CSVGLNNEQFF.

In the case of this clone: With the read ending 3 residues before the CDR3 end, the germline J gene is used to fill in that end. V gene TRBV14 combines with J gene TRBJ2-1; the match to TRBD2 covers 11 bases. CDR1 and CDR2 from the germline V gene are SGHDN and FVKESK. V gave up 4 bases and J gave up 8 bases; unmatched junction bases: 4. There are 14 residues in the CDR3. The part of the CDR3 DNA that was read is TGTGCCAGCAGCCGTAGCGGGGGGGCCCATGAG. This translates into CASSRSGGAHE. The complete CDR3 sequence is CASSRSGGAHEQFF.

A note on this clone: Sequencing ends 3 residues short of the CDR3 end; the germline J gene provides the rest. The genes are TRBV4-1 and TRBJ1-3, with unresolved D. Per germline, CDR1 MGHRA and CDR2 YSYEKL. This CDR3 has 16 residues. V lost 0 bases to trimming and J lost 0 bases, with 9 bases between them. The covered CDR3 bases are TGCGCCAGCAGCCAAGATTTCCGTAGCTCTGGAAACACC. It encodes CASSQDFRSSGNT. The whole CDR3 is CASSQDFRSSGNTIYF.

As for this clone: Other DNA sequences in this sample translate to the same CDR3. The CDR3 loop is CASRDPSGSSTDTYTF. CDR3 DNA (partial): TGCGCCAGCAGGGACCCTAGTGGCTCTAGCACAGATACA. The rearrangement joins TRBV5-1 to TRBJ1-2; D is unclear. The read halts 3 residues ahead of the CDR3 end, with the missing end drawn from the germline J gene. The germline V gene has CDR1 SGHRS and CDR2 YFSETQ. CDR3 size: 16 residues.

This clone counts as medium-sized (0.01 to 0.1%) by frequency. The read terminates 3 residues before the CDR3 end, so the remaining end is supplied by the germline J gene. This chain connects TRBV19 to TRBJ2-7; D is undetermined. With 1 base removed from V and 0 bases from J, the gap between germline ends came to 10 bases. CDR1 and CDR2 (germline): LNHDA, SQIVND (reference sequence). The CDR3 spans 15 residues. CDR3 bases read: TGTGCCAGTAGTATAGGGCCTCAAAACTCCTACGAG. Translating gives CASSIGPQNSYE. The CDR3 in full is CASSIGPQNSYEQYF.

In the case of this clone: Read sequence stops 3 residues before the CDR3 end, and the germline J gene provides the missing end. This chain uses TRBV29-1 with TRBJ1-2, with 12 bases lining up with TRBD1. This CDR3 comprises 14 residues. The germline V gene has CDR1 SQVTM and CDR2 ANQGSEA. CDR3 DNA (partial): TGCAGCGTTCCCGGGACAGGGGGCGGACAAGGC. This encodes CSVPGTGGGQG. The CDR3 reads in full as CSVPGTGGGQGYTF.

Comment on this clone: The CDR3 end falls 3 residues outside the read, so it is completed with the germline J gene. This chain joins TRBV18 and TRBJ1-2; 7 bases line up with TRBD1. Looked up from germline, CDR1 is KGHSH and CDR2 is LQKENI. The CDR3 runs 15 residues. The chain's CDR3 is CASSSPTGTVRDYTF. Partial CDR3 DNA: TGTGCCAGCTCATCTCCGACAGGGACTGTAAGGGAC.

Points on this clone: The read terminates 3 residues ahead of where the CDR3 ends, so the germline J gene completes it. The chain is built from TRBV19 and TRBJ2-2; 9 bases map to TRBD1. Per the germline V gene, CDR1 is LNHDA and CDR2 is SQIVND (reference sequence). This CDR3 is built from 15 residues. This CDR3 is CASSSRQGVNSPLFF. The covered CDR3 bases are TGTGCCAGTAGTTCGAGACAGGGGGTGAATTCGCCG.

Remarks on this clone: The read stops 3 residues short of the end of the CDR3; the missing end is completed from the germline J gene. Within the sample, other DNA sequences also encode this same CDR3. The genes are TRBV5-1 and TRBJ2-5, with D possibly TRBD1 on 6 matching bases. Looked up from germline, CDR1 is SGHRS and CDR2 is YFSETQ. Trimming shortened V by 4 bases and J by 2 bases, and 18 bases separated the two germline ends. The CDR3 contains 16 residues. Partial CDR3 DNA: TGCGCCAGCAGCGTTGCCTCGGGGACACTACAAGAGACC. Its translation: CASSVASGTLQET. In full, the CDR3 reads CASSVASGTLQETQYF.

The CDR3 is CASSLTGQYEQYF. The sequenced part of the CDR3 DNA is TGTGCCAGCAGTTTGACAGGGCAATACGAG. The chain links TRBV12-3 or TRBV12-4 to TRBJ2-7; 7 bases fit TRBD1. The read comes to an end 3 residues before the CDR3 does, leaving the germline J gene to fill in the end. This CDR3 contains 13 residues. J gave up 4 bases and V 3 bases, and 3 bases lay outside the gene matches.

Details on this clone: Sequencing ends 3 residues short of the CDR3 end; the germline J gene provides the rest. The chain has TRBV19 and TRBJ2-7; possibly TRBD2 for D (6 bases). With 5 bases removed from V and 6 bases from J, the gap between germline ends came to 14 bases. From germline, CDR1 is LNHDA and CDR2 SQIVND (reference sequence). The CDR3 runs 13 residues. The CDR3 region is CASSPLRAGEQYF. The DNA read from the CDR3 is TGTGCCAGTAGTCCACTGAGAGCGGGCGAG. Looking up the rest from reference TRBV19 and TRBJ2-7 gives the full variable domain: DGGITQSPKYLFRKEGQNVTLSCEQNLNHDAMYWYRQDPGQGLRLIYYSQIVNDFQKGDIAEGYSVSREKKESFPLTVTSAQKNPTAFYLCASSPLRAGEQYFGPGTRLTVT.

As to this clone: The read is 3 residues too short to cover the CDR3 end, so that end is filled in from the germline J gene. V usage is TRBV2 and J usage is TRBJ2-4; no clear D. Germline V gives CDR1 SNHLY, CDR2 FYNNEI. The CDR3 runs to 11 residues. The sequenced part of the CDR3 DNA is TGTGCCAGCAGTGGGCCGAGAGGT. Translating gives CASSGPRG. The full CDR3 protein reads CASSGPRGQYF.

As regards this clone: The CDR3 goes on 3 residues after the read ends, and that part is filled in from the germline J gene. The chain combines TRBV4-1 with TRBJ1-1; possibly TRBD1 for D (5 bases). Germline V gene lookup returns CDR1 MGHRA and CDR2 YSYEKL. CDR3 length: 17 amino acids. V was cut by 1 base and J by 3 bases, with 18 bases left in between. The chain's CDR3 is CASSQAWGGGRDTEAFF. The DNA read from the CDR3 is TGCGCCAGCAGCCAAGCGTGGGGCGGGGGGAGGGACACTGAA.